This T cell receptor beta chain was identified during a study of early T cells in non-severe SARS-CoV-2 infection. Whole-study context: The authors sequenced bulk RNA from unsorted whole blood, leaving chains unpaired. Study results and limitations: Clonotype matching in VDJdb favored anti-spike CD8 responses and did not capture private and CD4 specificities.

Germline CDR1 reads MNHEY; CDR2 reads SVGAGI. V was pared by 6 bases and J by 0 bases, with 15 bases between. There are 16 residues in the CDR3. In the library, individual cDNA molecules carried attached unique molecular identifiers. TCRdb itself ran the 5' RACE reads through MiXCR, one entry per CDR3 protein. The sample has tens of thousands of distinct CDR3 sequences, around 8% seen once. This clonotype has a count of ten or more. Its antigen is currently unknown. The sequenced sample consisted of whole blood. The chain couples TRBV6-5 to TRBJ1-5; D not certain. This TCR came from an adult who was a healthcare worker with PCR-confirmed SARS-CoV-2 infection or an uninfected control (not recorded which). The CDR3 here is CASRPSHHNSNQPQHF. The CDR3 bases are TGTGCCAGCAGGCCTTCTCACCATAATAGCAATCAGCCCCAGCATTTT.